The T cell receptor (beta chain) described here comes from a study of cytomegalovirus exposure and HLA in healthy donors. Findings and caveats of the study: There were some public TCRs occurring in many donors, but most TCR sequences were rare.

Regarding this clone: What it binds is unknown.

Sequenced by immunoSEQ multiplex PCR; TCRdb stores in-frame clones only, minus some. The sample lists tens of thousands of clones, roughly 93% occurring once. Sequencing was done on a sample of PBMCs. This TCR was sampled from a man aged 25 to 40 in good health and CMV-seronegative.

The CDR3 is CASSYSGTSGKGEQFF. CDR3 bases: TGTGCCAGCAGTTACTCAGGGACTAGCGGGAAAGGTGAGCAGTTCTTC. This chain links TRBV6-5 with TRBJ2-1; 13 bases fit TRBD2. CDR1 MNHEY and CDR2 SVGAGI come from the germline V gene. Trimming cost V 0 bases and J 9 bases; bases outside gene matches: 5. The CDR3 covers 16 residues.